These 27 T cell receptor beta chains were all obtained from the same sample, sequenced in a study of blood T cells in healthy people across ages. The authors ran a second PCR of roughly 7 to 11 cycles using a sample-barcoded 5' primer and a J-beta primer mix. A single record per CDR3 protein comes from TCRdb applying MiXCR to the 5' RACE reads. Here the sample spans fewer than 700,000 distinct CDR3 sequences, around 41% being singletons. The sequenced sample was blood. The origin of the receptors is a man aged 80 or over in good health.

The rearrangement joins TRBV6-5 to TRBJ2-6, with D perhaps TRBD2 (5 bases). The ends were cut back, 6 bases at V and 2 bases at J, with 11 bases in the middle. The CDR3 length is 15 residues. CDR1 MNHEY and CDR2 SVGAGI come from the germline V gene. Here the CDR3 reads CASRPDSTGANVLTF. CDR3 DNA sequence: TGTGCCAGCAGGCCGGACTCTACTGGGGCCAACGTCCTGACTTTC.

This clonotype was seen a few times. The chain employs TRBV3-1 and TRBJ2-7; either TRBD1 or TRBD2 may supply D (5 bases each). The V gene's germline CDR1 is LGHDT and CDR2 YNNKEL (reference sequence). Between the trimmed V and J ends, which lost 2 bases and 7 bases, there was a span of 21 bases. This CDR3 region has 16 residues. CDR3 nucleotide sequence: TGTGCCAGCAGCCAATTCGGGGCAAGCTCCAGGAATGAGCAGTACTTC. Residues: CASSQFGASSRNEQYF.

This clonotype was observed a handful of times. The chain has TRBV6-1 and TRBJ1-2; D unresolved. The CDR3 sequence is 14 residues long. The germline CDR1 and CDR2 sequences are MNHNS and SASEGT. Between the trimmed V and J ends, which lost 0 bases and 4 bases, there was a span of 9 bases. CDR3 nucleotide sequence: TGTGCCAGCAGTGAAGCTCTGGGGATCTATGGCTACACCTTC. It encodes CASSEALGIYGYTF.

This chain uses TRBV7-9 with TRBJ1-5; D gene uncertain. Per germline, CDR1 SEHNR and CDR2 FQNEAQ (reference sequence). Trimming removed 1 base at V and 5 bases at J, with 6 bases between. The length of the CDR3 is 13 residues. The CDR3: CASSLGSYQPQHF. The CDR3 DNA reads as TGTGCCAGCAGCTTAGGCAGCTATCAGCCCCAGCATTTT. Supplemented by reference TRBV7-9 and TRBJ1-5, the full variable domain reads DTGVSQNPRHKITKRGQNVTFRCDPISEHNRLYWYRQTLGQGPEFLTYFQNEAQLEKSRLLSDRFSAERPKGSFSTLEIQRTEQGDSAMYLCASSLGSYQPQHFGDGTRLSIL.

A few counts support this clonotype. The chain links TRBV20-1 to TRBJ2-5; 9 nucleotides match TRBD1. V lost 2 bases to trimming and J lost 4 bases; unmatched junction nucleotides: 11. Per germline, CDR1 DFQATT and CDR2 SNEGSKA (reference sequence). The CDR3 has 16 amino acids. DNA of the CDR3: TGCAGTGCTAGACATCAAAGGACAGGGGCTCGAGAGACCCAGTACTTC. Its translation: CSARHQRTGARETQYF.

This chain links TRBV29-1 with TRBJ2-7; unclear D gene. The CDR3 contains 15 residues. Germline assignment: CDR1 SQVTM and CDR2 ANQGSEA. Trimming left V 7 bases short and J 3 bases short, with 22 bases between. CDR3 nucleotides: TGCAGCGCCCCTTCAAGGCCAGCGCGTCACTACGAGCAGTACTTC. Translated, it gives CSAPSRPARHYEQYF.

This clonotype was seen a few times. The J gene is TRBJ2-7, the V gene TRBV7-2; the match to TRBD1 covers 7 bases. This CDR3 has 15 amino acids. In germline, CDR1 is SGHTA, CDR2 FQGNSA. J was trimmed by 0 bases and V by 6 bases; bases with no gene match: 8. CDR3 loop: CASRPRAGGSYEQYF. CDR3 DNA: TGTGCCAGCAGACCTCGGGCAGGGGGCTCCTACGAGCAGTACTTC. The full variable domain, rest sourced from reference TRBV7-2 and TRBJ2-7, is GAGVSQSPSNKVTEKGKDVELRCDPISGHTALYWYRQSLGQGLEFLIYFQGNSAPDKSGLPSDRFSAERTGGSVSTLTIQRTQQEDSAVYLCASRPRAGGSYEQYFGPGTRLTVT.

A few counts support this clonotype. The V and J genes are TRBV5-1 and TRBJ1-4; D unresolved. Trimming stripped 0 bases from V and 5 bases from J, with 8 bases between. This CDR3 spans 14 amino acids. The germline gives CDR1 SGHRS, CDR2 YFSETQ. The CDR3 spells CASSLVGRNEKLFF. CDR3 in DNA: TGCGCCAGCAGCTTGGTAGGGAGGAATGAAAAACTGTTTTTT.

Many counts were recorded for this clonotype. The chain employs TRBV13 and TRBJ2-7, with D unresolved. Germline lookup yields CDR1 PRHDT and CDR2 FYEKMQ (reference sequence). The CDR3 runs 15 residues. Trimming cost V 5 bases and J 3 bases, with 17 bases left between them. The CDR3 loop reads CASSRRVPGRYEQYF. CDR3 sequence (DNA): TGTGCCAGCAGCAGAAGGGTCCCAGGACGCTACGAGCAGTACTTC.

J is TRBJ2-1 and V is TRBV10-1, with 7 nucleotides matching TRBD2. Trimming at V came to 7 bases and at J to 10 bases, leaving 19 bases not matched to a gene. This CDR3 has 16 residues. CDR1 is WNHNN, CDR2 SYGVQD, per germline (reference sequence). This CDR3 reads CASNRFRLAWTYEQFF. In nucleotides, the CDR3 is TGCGCCAGCAACCGATTCCGACTAGCCTGGACCTACGAGCAGTTCTTC.

The genes are TRBV20-1 and TRBJ2-2; 7 nucleotides agree with TRBD1. CDR1 is DFQATT, CDR2 SNEGSKA, per germline (reference sequence). J lost 4 bases, V lost 0 bases, and 8 bases had no gene match. There are 16 residues in the CDR3. The CDR3 sequence is CSARDPRGKSTGELFF. The CDR3 nucleotides are TGCAGTGCTAGAGACCCCAGGGGGAAGAGCACCGGGGAGCTGTTTTTT.

The count of this clonotype is one. This chain connects TRBV7-3 to TRBJ2-5; 9 positions match TRBD1. V shed 5 bases, J shed 5 bases, and the junction held 9 bases outside the gene matches. Germline V CDR1 and CDR2: SGHTA, FQGTGA. The CDR3 is 15 amino acids. CDR3 sequence: CASSLRTGEGETQYF. CDR3 nucleotide sequence: TGTGCCAGCAGCCTCCGGACAGGGGAGGGCGAGACCCAGTACTTC.

The table lists this clonotype with a few counts. The rearrangement links TRBV5-6 to TRBJ2-5; the match to TRBD1 covers 10 bases. Germline trimming cut 7 bases from V and 7 bases from J; bases unmatched to any gene: 7. The CDR3 consists of 13 residues. Germline V lookup: CDR1 SGHDT, CDR2 YYEEEE. The CDR3 is CASLDRGLGTQYF. The DNA of the CDR3 is TGTGCCAGCCTTGACAGGGGGCTTGGGACCCAGTACTTC.

This clonotype appeared a few times. This chain links TRBV20-1 with TRBJ2-5, with 10 bases matching TRBD2. The CDR3 loop spans 15 amino acids. Germline values: CDR1 DFQATT, CDR2 SNEGSKA (reference sequence). The ends lost 3 bases at V and 0 bases at J; junction bases unmatched: 4. The DNA of the CDR3 is TGCAGTGCTAGGCCTAGCGGGGGTTACCAAGAGACCCAGTACTTC. Translating it yields CSARPSGGYQETQYF.

The chain combines TRBV24-1 with TRBJ1-1; 7 bases are shared with TRBD1. The CDR3 is 14 amino acids. Per the germline V gene, CDR1 is KGHDR and CDR2 is SFDVKD. V lost 3 bases, J lost 4 bases, and 4 bases stayed unmatched. The CDR3 region is CATSDRTGATEAFF. The DNA of the CDR3 is TGTGCCACCAGTGATCGAACAGGGGCCACTGAAGCTTTCTTT.

J is TRBJ2-1 and V is TRBV9; 8 bases line up with TRBD2. This CDR3 spans 14 amino acids. Germline CDR1 SGDLS, CDR2 YYNGEE. V lost 3 bases, J lost 9 bases, and 8 bases stayed unmatched. CDR3 in amino acids: CASSGSGSRGEQFF. CDR3 coding DNA: TGTGCCAGCAGCGGGAGCGGGAGTCGGGGTGAGCAGTTCTTC.

The table lists this clonotype with a few counts. This chain joins TRBV28 and TRBJ2-5, with 8 positions matching TRBD1. Looked up from germline, CDR1 is MDHEN and CDR2 is SYDVKM. V dropped 5 bases and J dropped 2; count of bases not matched to a gene: 4. The CDR3 spans 14 residues. The CDR3 here is CASSANRGQETQYF. The CDR3 DNA reads TGTGCCAGCAGTGCGAACAGGGGGCAAGAGACCCAGTACTTC.

V and J are TRBV7-2 and TRBJ1-5, with 8 bases identical to TRBD1. CDR1 and CDR2 from the germline V gene are SGHTA and FQGNSA. The V and J ends lost 3 bases and 7 bases, in that order; junction bases with no gene match: 2. CDR3 length equals 13 residues. CDR3 bases: TGTGCCAGCAGCTTCACAGGGGGACAGCCCCAGCATTTT. Translating it yields CASSFTGGQPQHF.

The chain couples TRBV5-6 to TRBJ2-7, with TRBD1 identical over 8 bases. The CDR3 totals 15 residues. The junction had 4 bases not matched to a gene; V was cut back by 2 bases and J by 0 bases. Germline CDR1 reads SGHDT; CDR2 reads YYEEEE. The CDR3: CASSFVTGASYEQYF. CDR3 nucleotide sequence: TGTGCCAGCAGCTTTGTGACAGGGGCCTCCTACGAGCAGTACTTC.

The V gene is TRBV21-1, the J gene TRBJ1-2. TRBV21-1 is recorded as a pseudogene. The CDR3 sequence is 14 residues long. The DNA of the CDR3 is TGTGCCAGCAGCAAAGGAACCAATAAGGAGGGCTACGCCTTC. Amino acids: CASSKGTNKEGYAF.

The chain joins TRBV7-9 to TRBJ2-1; 8 bases match TRBD2. Looked up from germline, CDR1 is SEHNR and CDR2 is FQNEAQ (reference sequence). This CDR3 contains 20 residues. Losses at the gene ends were 5 bases for V and 4 bases for J; bases not matched to a gene: 22. The CDR3 coding sequence is TGTGCCAGCAGCCCCGACTTTGCGGGGGGCCTCCTCAACCTGTACAATGAGCAGTTCTTC. It specifies CASSPDFAGGLLNLYNEQFF.

The chain uses TRBV6-2 or TRBV6-3 and TRBJ1-5, with D maybe TRBD1 (5 bases). With 5 bases removed from V and 1 base from J, the gap between germline ends came to 18 bases. The CDR3 is 17 residues long. The germline V gene encodes CDR1 MNHEY and CDR2 SVGEGT. The CDR3 DNA is TGTGCCAGCAGTGGGCCGGGGGGTCCTGGAAGCAATCAGCCCCAGCATTTT. This codes for CASSGPGGPGSNQPQHF.

The chain employs TRBV9 and TRBJ2-3; D gene uncertain. This CDR3 region has 12 residues. Germline V gene data show CDR1 as SGDLS and CDR2 as YYNGEE. V shed 0 bases and J shed 7 bases, with 6 bases lying between them. Here the CDR3 reads CASSVGGNTQYF. The DNA for the CDR3 is TGTGCCAGCAGCGTAGGAGGAAATACGCAGTATTTT.

The genes are TRBV18 and TRBJ1-5; 10 bases fit TRBD1. V was clipped by 6 bases and J by 0 bases; unmatched bases: 8. CDR3 length: 17 amino acids. Germline values: CDR1 KGHSH, CDR2 LQKENI. The CDR3 loop reads CASSKGTGVNSNQPQHF. The CDR3 bases are TGTGCCAGCTCCAAAGGGACAGGGGTCAATAGCAATCAGCCCCAGCATTTT.

This clonotype was observed a handful of times. V gene TRBV12-3 or TRBV12-4 combines with J gene TRBJ2-1; 7 bases fit TRBD2. CDR3 length equals 15 residues. V was clipped by 2 bases and J by 12 bases; unmatched bases: 13. The DNA of the CDR3 is TGTGCCAGCAGTTTATCTGGGGAGGGGATGGGTGTGCAGTTCTTC. Its translation is CASSLSGEGMGVQFF.

V gene TRBV5-6 combines with J gene TRBJ1-2, with 8 bases that match TRBD1. With V trimmed by 3 bases and J by 4 bases, 8 bases remained unmatched. This CDR3 is built from 15 residues. The germline gives CDR1 SGHDT, CDR2 YYEEEE. The CDR3 DNA follows: TGTGCCAGCAGCTCAAGACAGGGGATGACCTATGGCTACACCTTC. Translated, it gives CASSSRQGMTYGYTF.

The chain employs TRBV9 and TRBJ2-5, with a weak D call TRBD2 (8 bases). The CDR3 extends over 18 amino acids. Trimming removed 0 bases at V and 5 bases at J, with 23 bases between. CDR1 and CDR2 (germline): SGDLS, YYNGEE. The CDR3 nucleotides are TGTGCCAGCAGCGTAGGCTTCAGAGGGGGCCGGGGGGGTGAGACCCAGTACTTC. It encodes CASSVGFRGGRGGETQYF.